This note documents a single T cell receptor (beta chain) sequence. Other DNA sequences from this sample encode an identical CDR3 as well. The data originate from a study of OX40 agonist ivuxolimab in advanced cancers. CDR3 size: 14 residues. The germline gives CDR1 SGHRS, CDR2 YFSETQ. V was shortened by 0 bases and J by 5 bases, with 6 bases between the two germline ends. Clones were sequenced by immunoSEQ multiplex PCR, and TCRdb holds only the in-frame ones, with some missing. The sample holds some 14,000 clones, around 76% seen once. Sequenced material: CD4+ or CD8+ T cells sorted from blood, taken in a trial of the OX40 agonist ivuxolimab. The receptor was derived from an adult with an advanced solid tumor such as melanoma, head and neck, liver or kidney cancer. V gene TRBV5-1 combines with J gene TRBJ1-6; D is possibly TRBD1 (6 bases). The DNA of the CDR3 is TGCGCCAGCAGCTTGGACAGGGATAATTCACCCCTCCACTTT. Amino acids: CASSLDRDNSPLHF.